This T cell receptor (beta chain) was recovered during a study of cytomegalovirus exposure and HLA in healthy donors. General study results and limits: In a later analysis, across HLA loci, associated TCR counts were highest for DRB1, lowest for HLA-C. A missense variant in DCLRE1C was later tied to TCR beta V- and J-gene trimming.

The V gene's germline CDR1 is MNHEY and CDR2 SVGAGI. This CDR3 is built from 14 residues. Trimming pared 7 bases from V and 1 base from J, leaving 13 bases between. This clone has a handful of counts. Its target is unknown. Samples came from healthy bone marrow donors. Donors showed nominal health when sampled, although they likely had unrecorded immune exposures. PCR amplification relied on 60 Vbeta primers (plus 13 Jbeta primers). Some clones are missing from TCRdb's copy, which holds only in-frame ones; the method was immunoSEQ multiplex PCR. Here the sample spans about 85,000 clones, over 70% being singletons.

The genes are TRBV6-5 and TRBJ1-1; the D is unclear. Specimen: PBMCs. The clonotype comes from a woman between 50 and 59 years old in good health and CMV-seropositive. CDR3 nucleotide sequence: TGTGCCAGCAATCCCGGCAGGTGGAACACTGAAGCTTTCTTT. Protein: CASNPGRWNTEAFF.